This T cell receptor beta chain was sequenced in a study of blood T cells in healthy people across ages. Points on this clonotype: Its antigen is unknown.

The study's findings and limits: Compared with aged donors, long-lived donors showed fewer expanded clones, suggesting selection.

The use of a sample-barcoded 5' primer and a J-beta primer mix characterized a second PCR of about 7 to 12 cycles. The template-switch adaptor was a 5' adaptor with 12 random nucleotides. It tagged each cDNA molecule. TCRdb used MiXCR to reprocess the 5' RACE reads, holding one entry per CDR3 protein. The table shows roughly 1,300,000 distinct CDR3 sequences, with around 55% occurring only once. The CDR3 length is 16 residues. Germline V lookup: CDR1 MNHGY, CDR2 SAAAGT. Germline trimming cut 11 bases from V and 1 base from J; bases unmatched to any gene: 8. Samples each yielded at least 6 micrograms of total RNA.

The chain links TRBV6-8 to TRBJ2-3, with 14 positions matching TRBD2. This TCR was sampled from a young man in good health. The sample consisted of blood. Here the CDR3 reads CAGRTSGGKGTDTQYF. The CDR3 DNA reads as TGTGCCGGGAGGACTAGCGGGGGGAAAGGCACAGATACGCAGTATTTT.